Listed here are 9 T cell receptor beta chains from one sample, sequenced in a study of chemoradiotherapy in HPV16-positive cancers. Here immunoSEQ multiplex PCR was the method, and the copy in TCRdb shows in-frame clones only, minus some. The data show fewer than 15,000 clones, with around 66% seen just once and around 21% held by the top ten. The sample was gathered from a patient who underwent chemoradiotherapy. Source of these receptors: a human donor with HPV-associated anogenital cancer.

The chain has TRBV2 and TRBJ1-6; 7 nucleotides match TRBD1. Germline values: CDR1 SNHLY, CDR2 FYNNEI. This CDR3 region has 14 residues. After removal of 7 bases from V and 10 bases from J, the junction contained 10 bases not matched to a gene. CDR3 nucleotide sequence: TGTGCCAGCACCAATACAGGGGTCGAGTCACCCCTCCACTTT. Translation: CASTNTGVESPLHF.

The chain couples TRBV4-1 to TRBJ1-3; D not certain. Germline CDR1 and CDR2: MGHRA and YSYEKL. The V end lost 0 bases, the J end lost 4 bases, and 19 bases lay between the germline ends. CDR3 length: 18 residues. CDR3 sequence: CASSQDPSEGPVGNTIYF. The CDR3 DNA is TGCGCCAGCAGCCAAGACCCCAGTGAGGGCCCCGTCGGAAACACCATATATTTT.

The CDR3 region is CASSLGQANTEAFF. In nucleotides, the CDR3 is TGTGCCAGCAGCTTGGGACAGGCGAACACTGAAGCTTTCTTT. The chain combines TRBV5-4 with TRBJ1-1; the D gene is possibly TRBD1 (6 bases). CDR3 length equals 14 residues. The ends were cut back, 0 bases at V and 1 base at J, with 7 bases in the middle. Per the germline V gene, CDR1 is SGHNT and CDR2 is YYREEE (reference sequence). The variable domain in full, with the rest retrieved from reference TRBV5-4 and TRBJ1-1, is ETGVTQSPTHLIKTRGQQVTLRCSSQSGHNTVSWYQQALGQGPQFIFQYYREEENGRGNFPPRFSGLQFPNYSSELNVNALELDDSALYLCASSLGQANTEAFFGQGTRLTVV.

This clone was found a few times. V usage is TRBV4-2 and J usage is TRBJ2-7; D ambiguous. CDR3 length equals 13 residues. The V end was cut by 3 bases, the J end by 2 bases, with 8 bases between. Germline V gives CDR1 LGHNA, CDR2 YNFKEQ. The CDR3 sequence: CASSQVRAYEQYF. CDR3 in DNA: TGTGCCAGCAGCCAGGTCAGAGCCTACGAGCAGTACTTC.

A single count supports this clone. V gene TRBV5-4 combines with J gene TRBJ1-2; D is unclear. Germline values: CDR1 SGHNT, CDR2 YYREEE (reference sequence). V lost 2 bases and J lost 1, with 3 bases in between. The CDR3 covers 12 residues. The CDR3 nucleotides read TGTGCCAGCAGCTTCAGTAACTATGGCTACACCTTC. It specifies CASSFSNYGYTF.

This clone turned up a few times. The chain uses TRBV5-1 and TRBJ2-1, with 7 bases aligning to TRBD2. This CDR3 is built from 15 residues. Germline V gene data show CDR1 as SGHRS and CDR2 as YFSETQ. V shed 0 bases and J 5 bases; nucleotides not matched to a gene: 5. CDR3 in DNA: TGCGCCAGCAGCTTGGAAGGGACTAACAACAATGAGCAGTTCTTC. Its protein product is CASSLEGTNNNEQFF.

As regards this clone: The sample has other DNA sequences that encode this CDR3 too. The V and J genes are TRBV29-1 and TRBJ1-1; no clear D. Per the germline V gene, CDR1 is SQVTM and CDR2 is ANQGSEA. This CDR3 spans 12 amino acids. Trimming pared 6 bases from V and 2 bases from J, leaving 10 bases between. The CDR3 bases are TGCAGCGTCGGCAGTCCTAACACTGAAGCTTTCTTT. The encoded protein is CSVGSPNTEAFF.

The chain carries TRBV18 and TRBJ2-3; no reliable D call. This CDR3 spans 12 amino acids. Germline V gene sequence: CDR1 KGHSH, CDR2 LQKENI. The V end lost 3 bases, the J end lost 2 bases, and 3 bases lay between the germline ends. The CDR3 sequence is CASSPNTDTQYF. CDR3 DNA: TGTGCCAGCTCACCGAACACAGATACGCAGTATTTT.

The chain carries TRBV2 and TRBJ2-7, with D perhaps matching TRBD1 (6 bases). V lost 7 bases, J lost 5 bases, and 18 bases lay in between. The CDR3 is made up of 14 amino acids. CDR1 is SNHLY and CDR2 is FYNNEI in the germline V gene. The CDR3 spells CASKVEDSPNEQYF. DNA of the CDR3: TGTGCCAGCAAGGTGGAGGACAGCCCCAACGAGCAGTACTTC.